The clone carrying this T cell receptor (beta chain) has just a few counts. The antigen is undetermined. This sample stems from a study of T-cell memory formation after mild COVID-19. At the level of the study: Clusters were largely donor specific.

V gave up 4 bases and J gave up 7 bases, with 15 bases separating them. Germline V gives CDR1 SGHRS, CDR2 YFSETQ. This CDR3 spans 13 amino acids. Study-wide points: Among CD4+ contracting clones, most were CM and EM, and CD8+ ones EMRA. Some SARS-CoV-2-responding clones were already detected in memory before infection.

Constant-segment primers served in 5'RACE that generated TCR alpha and TCR beta cDNA libraries bearing sample barcodes and UMIs. TCRdb reprocessed the 5' RACE reads with MiXCR, giving one entry per CDR3 protein. The table includes around 450,000 distinct CDR3 sequences, around 20% detected once. The TCR comes from an adult woman who had mild COVID-19 (a few samples of this study predate the infection). Cell type and time point are not known. J is TRBJ2-7 and V is TRBV5-1; D possibly matches TRBD1 or TRBD2 (5 bases each). The material sequenced was PBMCs or a T cell subset sorted from them (not recorded which). The CDR3 sequence: CASSKGPPIEQYF. The CDR3 DNA reads as TGCGCCAGCAGCAAGGGACCTCCTATTGAGCAGTACTTC.